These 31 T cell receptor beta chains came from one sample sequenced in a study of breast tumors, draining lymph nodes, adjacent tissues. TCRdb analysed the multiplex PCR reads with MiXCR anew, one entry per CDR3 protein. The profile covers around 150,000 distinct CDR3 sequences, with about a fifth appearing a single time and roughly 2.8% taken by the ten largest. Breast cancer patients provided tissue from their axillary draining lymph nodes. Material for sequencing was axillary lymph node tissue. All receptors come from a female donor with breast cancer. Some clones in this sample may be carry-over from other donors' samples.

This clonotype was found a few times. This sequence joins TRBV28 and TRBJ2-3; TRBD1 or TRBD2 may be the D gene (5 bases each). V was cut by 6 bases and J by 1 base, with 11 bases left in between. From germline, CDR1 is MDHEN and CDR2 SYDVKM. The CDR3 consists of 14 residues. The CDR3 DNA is TGTGCCAGCAGCCGCATGGGGGGCACAGATACGCAGTATTTT. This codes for CASSRMGGTDTQYF.

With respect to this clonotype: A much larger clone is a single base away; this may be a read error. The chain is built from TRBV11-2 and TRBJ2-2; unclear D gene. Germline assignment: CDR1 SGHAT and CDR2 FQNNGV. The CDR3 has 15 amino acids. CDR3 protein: CAGSLVVMNTGELFF. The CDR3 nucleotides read TGTGCCGGCAGCTTAGTGGTGATGAACACCGGGGAGCTGTTTTTT. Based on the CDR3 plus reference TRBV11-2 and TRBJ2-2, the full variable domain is EAGVAQSPRYKIIEKRQSVAFWCNPISGHATLYWYQQILGQGPKLLIQFQNNGVVDDSQLPKDRFSAERLKGVDSTLKIQPAKLEDSAVYLCAGSLVVMNTGELFFGEGSRLTVL.

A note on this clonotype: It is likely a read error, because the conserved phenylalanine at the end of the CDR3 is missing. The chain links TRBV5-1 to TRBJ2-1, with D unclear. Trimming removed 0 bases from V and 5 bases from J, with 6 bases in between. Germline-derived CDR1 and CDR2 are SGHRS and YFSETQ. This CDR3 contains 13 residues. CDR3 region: CASSLGAHNEQFC. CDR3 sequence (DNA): TGCGCCAGCAGCTTGGGGGCCCACAATGAGCAGTTCTGC.

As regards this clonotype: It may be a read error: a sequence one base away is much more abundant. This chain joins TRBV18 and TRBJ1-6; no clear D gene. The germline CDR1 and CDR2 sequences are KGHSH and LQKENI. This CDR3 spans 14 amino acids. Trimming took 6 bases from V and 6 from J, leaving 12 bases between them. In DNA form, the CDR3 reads TGTGCCAGCTCTCTGAGAGTACTTAATTCACCCCTCCACTTT. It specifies CASSLRVLNSPLHF. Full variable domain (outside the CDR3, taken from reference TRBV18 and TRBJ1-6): NAGVMQNPRHLVRRRGQEARLRCSPMKGHSHVYWYRQLPEEGLKFMVYLQKENIIDESGMPKERFSAEFPKEGPSILRIQQVVRGDSAAYFCASSLRVLNSPLHFGNGTRLTVT.

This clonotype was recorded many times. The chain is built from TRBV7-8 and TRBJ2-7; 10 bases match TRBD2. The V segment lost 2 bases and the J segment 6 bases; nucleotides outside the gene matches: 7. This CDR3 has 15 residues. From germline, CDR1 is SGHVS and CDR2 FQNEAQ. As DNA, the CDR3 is TGTGCCAGCAGCTTATTATCTCTAGCGGGAGTCGAGCAGTACTTC. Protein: CASSLLSLAGVEQYF.

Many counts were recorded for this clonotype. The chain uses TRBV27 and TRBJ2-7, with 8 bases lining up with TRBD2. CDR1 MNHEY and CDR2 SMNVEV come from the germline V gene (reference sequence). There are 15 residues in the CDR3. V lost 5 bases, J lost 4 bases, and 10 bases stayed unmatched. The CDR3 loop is CASSRSWREVYEQYF. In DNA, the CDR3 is TGTGCCAGCAGTAGGTCCTGGCGGGAGGTTTACGAGCAGTACTTC.

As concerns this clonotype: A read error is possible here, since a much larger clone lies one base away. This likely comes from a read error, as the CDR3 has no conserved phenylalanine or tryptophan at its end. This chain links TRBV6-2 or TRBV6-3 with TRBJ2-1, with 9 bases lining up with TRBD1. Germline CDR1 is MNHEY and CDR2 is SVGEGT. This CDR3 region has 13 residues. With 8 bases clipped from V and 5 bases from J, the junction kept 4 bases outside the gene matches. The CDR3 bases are TGTGCCAGCCGCGGGACAGGGAACAATGAGCAGTTCCTC. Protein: CASRGTGNNEQFL.

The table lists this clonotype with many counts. DNA for the CDR3: TGCGCCAGCAGCTTGACAGGGACTAATGAAAAACTGTTTTTT. Its protein product is CASSLTGTNEKLFF. V and J are TRBV5-1 and TRBJ1-4; the D gene is possibly TRBD1 (6 bases). Deletions cut 1 base from V and 2 bases from J, with 6 bases between. Germline V gene lookup returns CDR1 SGHRS and CDR2 YFSETQ. The CDR3 is 14 amino acids.

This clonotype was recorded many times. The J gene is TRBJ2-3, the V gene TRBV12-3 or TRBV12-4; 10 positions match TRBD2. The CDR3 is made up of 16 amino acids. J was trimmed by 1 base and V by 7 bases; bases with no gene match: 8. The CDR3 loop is CASNPFLAGGTDTQYF. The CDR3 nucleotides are TGTGCCAGCAACCCCTTCCTAGCGGGAGGCACAGATACGCAGTATTTT.

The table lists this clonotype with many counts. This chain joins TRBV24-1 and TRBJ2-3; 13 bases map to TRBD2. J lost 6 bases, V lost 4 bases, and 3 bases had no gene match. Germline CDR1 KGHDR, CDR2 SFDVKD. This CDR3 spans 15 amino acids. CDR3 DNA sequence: TGTGCCACCAGTGAGACTAGCGGGAGGTCGGATACGCAGTATTTT. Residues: CATSETSGRSDTQYF.

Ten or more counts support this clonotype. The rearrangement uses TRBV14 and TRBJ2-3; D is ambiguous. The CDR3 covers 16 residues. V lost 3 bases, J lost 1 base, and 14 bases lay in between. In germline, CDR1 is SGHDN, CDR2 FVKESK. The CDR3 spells CASSQHTNRGTDTQYF. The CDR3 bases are TGTGCCAGCAGCCAGCACACTAATAGGGGCACAGATACGCAGTATTTT. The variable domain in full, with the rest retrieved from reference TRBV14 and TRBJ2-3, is EAGVTQFPSHSVIEKGQTVTLRCDPISGHDNLYWYRRVMGKEIKFLLHFVKESKQDESGMPNNRFLAERTGGTYSTLKVQPAELEDSGVYFCASSQHTNRGTDTQYFGPGTRLTVL.

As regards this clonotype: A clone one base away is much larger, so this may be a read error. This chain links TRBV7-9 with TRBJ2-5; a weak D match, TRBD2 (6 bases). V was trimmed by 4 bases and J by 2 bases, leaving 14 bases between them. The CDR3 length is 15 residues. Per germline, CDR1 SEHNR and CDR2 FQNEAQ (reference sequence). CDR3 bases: TGTGCCAGCAGCTCGGAGGGACGCCATCAAGAGACCCAGTACTTC. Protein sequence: CASSSEGRHQETQYF.

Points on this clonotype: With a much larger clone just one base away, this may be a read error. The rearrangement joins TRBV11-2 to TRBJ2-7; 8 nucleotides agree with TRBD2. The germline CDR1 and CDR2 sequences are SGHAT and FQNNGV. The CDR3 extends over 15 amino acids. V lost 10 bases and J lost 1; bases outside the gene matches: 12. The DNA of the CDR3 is TGTGCCAACCGGGAAGCGGGAGCTAGGTCCTACGAGCAGTACTTC. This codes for CANREAGARSYEQYF.

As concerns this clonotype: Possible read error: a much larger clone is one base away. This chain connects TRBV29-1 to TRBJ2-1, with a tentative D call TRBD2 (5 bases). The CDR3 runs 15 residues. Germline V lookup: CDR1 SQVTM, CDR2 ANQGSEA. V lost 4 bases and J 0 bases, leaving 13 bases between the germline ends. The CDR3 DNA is TGCAGCGTTGTTTGGTTTGGAGGCTCCTACAATGAGCAGTTCTTC. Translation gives CSVVWFGGSYNEQFF.

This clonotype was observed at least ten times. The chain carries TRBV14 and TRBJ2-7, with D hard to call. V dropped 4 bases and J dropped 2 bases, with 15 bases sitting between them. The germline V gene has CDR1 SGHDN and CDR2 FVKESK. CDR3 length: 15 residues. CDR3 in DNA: TGTGCCAGCAGCCTTCTCCTTGGACCAACCTACGAGCAGTACTTC. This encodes CASSLLLGPTYEQYF.

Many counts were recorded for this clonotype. CDR3 sequence: CSARFEGTASGANVLTF. In nucleotides, the CDR3 is TGCAGTGCTAGATTTGAAGGGACGGCCTCTGGGGCCAACGTCCTGACTTTC. The V call is TRBV20-1, the J call TRBJ2-6; TRBD1 or TRBD2 may be the D gene (5 bases each). CDR3 length equals 17 residues. CDR1 and CDR2 from the germline V gene are DFQATT and SNEGSKA (reference sequence). V dropped 2 bases and J dropped 0 bases, with 14 bases sitting between them.

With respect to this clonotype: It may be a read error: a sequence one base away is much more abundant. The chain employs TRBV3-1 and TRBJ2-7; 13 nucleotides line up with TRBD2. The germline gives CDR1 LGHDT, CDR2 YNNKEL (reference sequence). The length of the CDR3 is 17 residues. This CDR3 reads CARSRQKLAGGLYEQYF. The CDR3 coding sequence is TGTGCCAGAAGCCGACAAAAACTAGCGGGAGGGCTGTACGAGCAGTACTTC.

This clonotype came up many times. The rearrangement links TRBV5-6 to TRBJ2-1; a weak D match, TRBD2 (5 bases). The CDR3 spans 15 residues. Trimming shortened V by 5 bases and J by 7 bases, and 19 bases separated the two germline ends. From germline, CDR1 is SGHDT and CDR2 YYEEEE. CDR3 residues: CASSQLRVRRNEQFF. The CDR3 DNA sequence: TGTGCCAGCAGTCAATTAAGGGTTCGGAGGAATGAGCAGTTCTTC.

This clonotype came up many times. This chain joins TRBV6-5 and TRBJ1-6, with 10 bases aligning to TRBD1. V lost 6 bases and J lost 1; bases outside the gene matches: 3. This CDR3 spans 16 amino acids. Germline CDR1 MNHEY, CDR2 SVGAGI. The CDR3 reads CASRGQGVSYNSPLHF. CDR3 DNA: TGTGCCAGCAGAGGACAGGGGGTTTCCTATAATTCACCCCTCCACTTT.

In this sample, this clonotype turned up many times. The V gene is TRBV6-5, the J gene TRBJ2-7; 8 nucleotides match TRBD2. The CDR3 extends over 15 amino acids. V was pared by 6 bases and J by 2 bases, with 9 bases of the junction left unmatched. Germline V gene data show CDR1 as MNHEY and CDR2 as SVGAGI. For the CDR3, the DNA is TGTGCCAGCAGAGGGACGGGAGGGCAGACCTACGAGCAGTACTTC. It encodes CASRGTGGQTYEQYF.

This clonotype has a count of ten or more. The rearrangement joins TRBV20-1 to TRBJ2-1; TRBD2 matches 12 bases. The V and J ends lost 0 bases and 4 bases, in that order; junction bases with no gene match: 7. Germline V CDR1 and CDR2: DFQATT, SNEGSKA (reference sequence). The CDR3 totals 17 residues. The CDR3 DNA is TGCAGTGCTAGAGACCGGACAGGGACTAGCGGGTACAATGAGCAGTTCTTC. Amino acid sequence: CSARDRTGTSGYNEQFF.

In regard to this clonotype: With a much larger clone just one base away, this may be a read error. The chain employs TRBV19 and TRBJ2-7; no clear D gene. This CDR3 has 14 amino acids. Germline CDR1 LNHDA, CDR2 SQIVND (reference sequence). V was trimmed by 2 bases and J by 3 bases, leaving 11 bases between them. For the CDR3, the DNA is TGTGCCAGTAGTATATCCCTGGACGGCTACGAGCAGTACTTC. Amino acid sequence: CASSISLDGYEQYF.

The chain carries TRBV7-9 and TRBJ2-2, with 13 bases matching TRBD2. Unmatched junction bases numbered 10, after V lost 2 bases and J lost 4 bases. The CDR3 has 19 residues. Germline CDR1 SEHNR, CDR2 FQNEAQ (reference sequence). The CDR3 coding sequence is TGTGCCAGCAGCTTAAAACCCAGGACTAGCGGGAGTATCACCGGGGAGCTGTTTTTT. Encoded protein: CASSLKPRTSGSITGELFF.

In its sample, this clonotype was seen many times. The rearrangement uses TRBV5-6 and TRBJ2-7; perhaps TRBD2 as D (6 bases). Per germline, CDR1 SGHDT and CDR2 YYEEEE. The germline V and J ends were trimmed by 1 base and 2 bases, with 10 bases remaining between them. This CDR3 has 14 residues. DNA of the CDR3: TGTGCCAGCAGCTTGTGGGCGGGGCCCTACGAGCAGTACTTC. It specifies CASSLWAGPYEQYF.

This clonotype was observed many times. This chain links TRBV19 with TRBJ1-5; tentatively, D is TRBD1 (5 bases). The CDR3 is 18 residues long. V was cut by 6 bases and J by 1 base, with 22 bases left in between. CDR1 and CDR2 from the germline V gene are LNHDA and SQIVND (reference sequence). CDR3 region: CASSPTVSRPGSNQPQHF. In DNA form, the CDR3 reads TGTGCCAGTAGCCCGACAGTTTCGCGACCGGGGAGCAATCAGCCCCAGCATTTT.

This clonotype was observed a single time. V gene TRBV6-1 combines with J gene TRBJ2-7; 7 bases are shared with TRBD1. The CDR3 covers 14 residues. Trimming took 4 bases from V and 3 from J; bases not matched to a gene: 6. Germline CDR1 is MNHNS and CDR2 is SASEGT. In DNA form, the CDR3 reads TGTGCCAGCAGTGCAAACAGGGGAGTCTACGAGCAGTACTTC. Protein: CASSANRGVYEQYF.

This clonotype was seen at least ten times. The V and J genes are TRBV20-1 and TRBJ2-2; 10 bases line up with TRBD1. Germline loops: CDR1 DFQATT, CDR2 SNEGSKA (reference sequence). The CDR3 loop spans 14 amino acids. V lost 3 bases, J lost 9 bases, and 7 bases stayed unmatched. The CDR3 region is CSASGTGVTRELFF. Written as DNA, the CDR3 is TGCAGTGCTAGTGGGACAGGGGTGACCCGGGAGCTGTTTTTT.

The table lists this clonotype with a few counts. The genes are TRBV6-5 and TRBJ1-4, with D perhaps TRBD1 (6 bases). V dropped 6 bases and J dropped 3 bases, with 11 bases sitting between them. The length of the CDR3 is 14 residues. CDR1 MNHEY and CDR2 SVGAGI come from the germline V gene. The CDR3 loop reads CASSHRESNEKLFF. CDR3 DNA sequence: TGTGCCAGCAGCCACAGGGAGTCTAATGAAAAACTGTTTTTT.

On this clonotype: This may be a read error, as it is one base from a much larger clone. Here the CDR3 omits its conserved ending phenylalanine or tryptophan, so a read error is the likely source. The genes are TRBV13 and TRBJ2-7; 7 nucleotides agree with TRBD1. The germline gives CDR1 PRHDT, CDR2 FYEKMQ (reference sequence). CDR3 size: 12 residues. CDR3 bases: TGTGCCAGCAGCCTAGGGACAGCAGAGCAGTACTCC. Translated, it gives CASSLGTAEQYS.

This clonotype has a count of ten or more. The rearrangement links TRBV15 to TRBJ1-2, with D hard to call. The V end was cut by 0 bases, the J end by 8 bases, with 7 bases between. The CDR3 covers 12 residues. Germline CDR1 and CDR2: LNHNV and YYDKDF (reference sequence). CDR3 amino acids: CATSRERYGYTF. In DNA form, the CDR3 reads TGTGCCACCAGCAGAGAACGGTACGGCTACACCTTC. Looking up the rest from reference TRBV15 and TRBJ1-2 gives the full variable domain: DAMVIQNPRYQVTQFGKPVTLSCSQTLNHNVMYWYQQKSSQAPKLLFHYYDKDFNNEADTPDNFQSRRPNTSFCFLDIRSPGLGDTAMYLCATSRERYGYTFGSGTRLTVV.

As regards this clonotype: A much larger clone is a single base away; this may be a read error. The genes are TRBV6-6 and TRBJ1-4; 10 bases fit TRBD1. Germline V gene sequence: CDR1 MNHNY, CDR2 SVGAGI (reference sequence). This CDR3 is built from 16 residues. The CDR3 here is CASSYPPGTGDGKLSF. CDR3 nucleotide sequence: TGTGCCAGCAGTTACCCCCCCGGGACAGGGGACGGAAAACTGTCTTTT.